These 30 T cell receptor beta chains were all obtained from the same sample, sequenced in a study of blood T cells in healthy people across ages. A second roughly 7 to 12 cycle PCR used barcoded and J-beta primers. TCRdb fed the 5' RACE reads into MiXCR, producing one record per CDR3 protein. The sample lists roughly 800,000 distinct CDR3 sequences; approximately 53% were seen once. The material sequenced was blood. The receptors here all came from a man at least 80 years old in good health.

Written as DNA, the CDR3 is TGTGCCTGGACCATCACAGGGAGCTCCTACAATGAGCAGTTCTTC. Amino acids: CAWTITGSSYNEQFF. The chain joins TRBV30 to TRBJ2-1; possible D gene TRBD1, 6 bases. The CDR3 sequence is 15 residues long. Germline lookup yields CDR1 GTSNPN and CDR2 SVGIG (reference sequence). The V and J ends lost 4 bases and 0 bases respectively, with 13 bases between them.

This chain joins TRBV5-1 and TRBJ2-5, with 9 bases that match TRBD2. Germline V gene lookup returns CDR1 SGHRS and CDR2 YFSETQ. Trimming cost V 6 bases and J 5 bases; bases outside gene matches: 8. This CDR3 contains 14 residues. The CDR3 region is CASNLAGTRETQYF. Here the CDR3 DNA reads TGCGCCAGCAATCTAGCGGGAACGCGGGAGACCCAGTACTTC.

The chain couples TRBV4-2 to TRBJ1-1; D perhaps matches TRBD1 (6 bases). With 4 bases removed from V and 1 base from J, the gap between germline ends came to 13 bases. Germline lookup yields CDR1 LGHNA and CDR2 YNFKEQ. CDR3 length: 15 residues. CDR3 bases: TGTGCCAGCAGCCGGGGGGGCGCGGGGAACACTGAAGCTTTCTTT. Its translation: CASSRGGAGNTEAFF.

Points on this clonotype: A junction end diverges from the germline sequence, so it may reflect a read error. The CDR3 DNA reads as TGTGCCAGCCGATATGGGGGAGGAAGCTCCGACGAGCAGTACTTC. Residues: CASRYGGGSSDEQYF. The chain has TRBV2 and TRBJ2-7; possible D gene TRBD2, 6 bases. This CDR3 spans 15 amino acids. Germline V gene sequence: CDR1 SNHLY, CDR2 FYNNEI.

V is TRBV6-5 and J is TRBJ1-4; tentative D call: TRBD1 (5 bases). The CDR3 has 15 amino acids. The germline V gene encodes CDR1 MNHEY and CDR2 SVGAGI. V lost 0 bases, J lost 8 bases, and 13 bases lay in between. The CDR3 nucleotides read TGTGCCAGCAGTTACTCCTGGGGGTTTGGGGAAAAACTGTTTTTT. It is translated as CASSYSWGFGEKLFF.

This chain connects TRBV9 to TRBJ2-5; D not certain. The length of the CDR3 is 14 residues. The germline CDR1 and CDR2 sequences are SGDLS and YYNGEE. The ends were cut back, 0 bases at V and 3 bases at J, with 9 bases in the middle. The CDR3 region has the DNA TGTGCCAGCAGCGTAGGGACGGTAAAAGAGACCCAGTACTTC. Protein: CASSVGTVKETQYF.

The chain employs TRBV20-1 and TRBJ2-7, with D possibly matching TRBD2 (7 bases). With 3 bases removed from V and 0 bases from J, the gap between germline ends came to 15 bases. This CDR3 spans 15 amino acids. Per the germline V gene, CDR1 is DFQATT and CDR2 is SNEGSKA (reference sequence). In DNA, the CDR3 is TGCAGTGCTAGTGGGGGGGGGGCGAACTCCTACGAGCAGTACTTC. It is translated as CSASGGGANSYEQYF.

This chain links TRBV20-1 with TRBJ2-5, with D unresolved. TRBJ2-1 explains the end of the DNA better; the J call may be wrong. Germline values: CDR1 DFQATT, CDR2 SNEGSKA (reference sequence). The CDR3 has 13 residues. CDR3 in amino acids: CSAPSPGKETQFF. The CDR3 DNA reads as TGCAGTGCCCCGTCCCCGGGTAAAGAGACCCAGTTCTTC.

This clonotype was observed a single time. The chain couples TRBV20-1 to TRBJ1-5; the D gene is possibly TRBD1 (5 bases). Germline assignment: CDR1 DFQATT and CDR2 SNEGSKA (reference sequence). V was pared by 3 bases and J by 15 bases, with 24 bases between. This CDR3 contains 14 residues. CDR3 bases: TGCAGTGCTAGGGGCCAGGGTTTAGGTCAGCCTCGGCATTTT. Its protein is CSARGQGLGQPRHF.

V is TRBV4-1 and J is TRBJ2-1; a weak D match, TRBD2 (5 bases). Trimming shortened V by 4 bases and J by 6 bases, and 13 bases separated the two germline ends. The length of the CDR3 is 14 residues. Germline V gene data show CDR1 as MGHRA and CDR2 as YSYEKL. The CDR3 loop is CASSLERLLNEQFF. For the CDR3, the DNA is TGCGCCAGCAGCCTTGAGCGGTTACTCAATGAGCAGTTCTTC.

The gene calls are TRBV5-6 and TRBJ2-3; D unresolved. The CDR3 length is 14 residues. V lost 2 bases and J lost 2, with 9 bases in between. Germline V gives CDR1 SGHDT, CDR2 YYEEEE. In DNA form, the CDR3 reads TGTGCCAGCAGCTTATACCGGCTCACAGATACGCAGTATTTT. Translated, it gives CASSLYRLTDTQYF.

The chain employs TRBV5-1 and TRBJ2-7; 8 positions match TRBD1. Germline V CDR1 and CDR2: SGHRS, YFSETQ. V lost 5 bases to trimming and J lost 3 bases; unmatched junction nucleotides: 10. The CDR3 length is 15 residues. This chain's CDR3 is CASSSRDRIRYEQYF. In nucleotides, the CDR3 is TGCGCCAGCAGTTCCCGGGACAGGATACGCTACGAGCAGTACTTC.

This clonotype was picked up one time. For the CDR3, the DNA is TGCAGCGCCGGACCCCCTTCGAACACCGGGGAGCTGTTTTTT. Protein product: CSAGPPSNTGELFF. This chain connects TRBV29-1 to TRBJ2-2; D call uncertain. Trimming shortened V by 7 bases and J by 0 bases, and 12 bases separated the two germline ends. The germline V gene has CDR1 SQVTM and CDR2 ANQGSEA. The CDR3 covers 14 residues.

The gene calls are TRBV6-6 and TRBJ2-4; 7 bases agree with TRBD2. The tail of the sequence fits TRBJ2-7 better, so the J call may be wrong. Germline V gene lookup returns CDR1 MNHNY and CDR2 SVGAGI (reference sequence). The CDR3 loop spans 14 amino acids. The CDR3 here is CASSTGTTYYEQYF. As DNA, the CDR3 is TGTGCCAGCAGTACCGGGACTACTTACTACGAGCAGTACTTC.

This clonotype occurred a few times. The chain carries TRBV6-6 and TRBJ1-6; 7 bases fit TRBD1. Germline CDR1 reads MNHNY; CDR2 reads SVGAGI (reference sequence). V dropped 5 bases and J dropped 7; count of bases not matched to a gene: 11. CDR3 length: 16 residues. CDR3 region: CASSHGEGQSNSPLHF. For the CDR3, the DNA is TGTGCCAGCAGTCACGGAGAGGGACAGTCAAATTCACCCCTCCACTTT.

This clonotype was seen a handful of times. The chain uses TRBV7-2 and TRBJ1-2, with TRBD1 matching over 8 bases. Losses at the gene ends were 2 bases for V and 4 bases for J; bases not matched to a gene: 12. The CDR3 length is 17 residues. Looked up from germline, CDR1 is SGHTA and CDR2 is FQGNSA. CDR3 nucleotide sequence: TGTGCCAGCAGCTTATTTGCCAGTGGGGGGACAGGCTATGGCTACACCTTC. It specifies CASSLFASGGTGYGYTF.

The chain couples TRBV20-1 to TRBJ2-1, with 15 bases that match TRBD2. The J call may be in error: the DNA end matches TRBJ2-7 better. The germline CDR1 and CDR2 sequences are DFQATT and SNEGSKA (reference sequence). This CDR3 spans 16 amino acids. Written as DNA, the CDR3 is TGCAGTGCTAGAGTCGGACTAGCGGGAGGGCGGAATGAGCAGTACTTC. Amino acids: CSARVGLAGGRNEQYF.

J is TRBJ2-4 and V is TRBV20-1; 10 positions match TRBD2. The DNA end is more similar to TRBJ2-7, so the J call may be wrong. Germline CDR1 reads DFQATT; CDR2 reads SNEGSKA (reference sequence). The CDR3 consists of 15 residues. CDR3 amino acids: CSARVLASGSGEQYF. DNA for the CDR3: TGCAGTGCTAGAGTGCTTGCTAGCGGGAGCGGCGAGCAGTACTTC.

This rearrangement joins TRBV12-3 or TRBV12-4 to TRBJ2-5; 8 positions agree with TRBD2. The CDR3 covers 15 residues. J lost 5 bases, V lost 6 bases, and 11 bases had no gene match. CDR3 protein: CASSYGRAFGETQYF. CDR3 bases: TGTGCCAGCAGCTACGGGAGGGCCTTCGGGGAGACCCAGTACTTC.

This clonotype has just one count. The CDR3 spells CASSPGTSARETQYF. The CDR3 coding sequence is TGTGCCAGCAGCCCCGGGACTAGTGCCCGCGAGACCCAGTACTTC. The chain employs TRBV5-4 and TRBJ2-5, with 8 bases matching TRBD2. This CDR3 comprises 15 residues. The germline V gene encodes CDR1 SGHNT and CDR2 YYREEE (reference sequence). Trimming removed 4 bases from V and 5 bases from J; junction bases left unmatched: 10.

A few counts support this clonotype. The CDR3 reads CSARDPSGRATYNEQFF. CDR3 DNA sequence: TGCAGTGCTAGAGATCCGAGCGGGAGGGCCACCTACAATGAGCAGTTCTTC. The chain has TRBV20-1 and TRBJ2-1; 10 bases are a match to TRBD2. CDR1 and CDR2 (germline): DFQATT, SNEGSKA (reference sequence). V lost 0 bases, J lost 2 bases, and 7 bases stayed unmatched. The CDR3 length is 17 residues.

This clonotype turned up a few times. The rearrangement links TRBV12-3 or TRBV12-4 to TRBJ1-6; 7 positions match TRBD1. This CDR3 is built from 15 residues. The J segment lost 7 bases and the V segment lost 3 bases, leaving 6 bases of the junction unmatched. The CDR3 sequence is CASSLQTGTNSPLHF. CDR3 coding DNA: TGTGCCAGCAGTTTGCAGACAGGGACGAATTCACCCCTCCACTTT.

The rearrangement links TRBV10-1 to TRBJ2-5, with D possibly TRBD1 on 6 matching bases. The better agreement between TRBJ2-7 and the DNA end casts doubt on the J call. This CDR3 is 12 amino acids long. Germline-derived CDR1 and CDR2 are WNHNN and SYGVQD (reference sequence). The CDR3 protein is CASRGATNEQYF. The CDR3 DNA sequence: TGCGCCAGCAGGGGGGCGACGAACGAGCAGTACTTC.

DNA for the CDR3: TGCGCCAGCAGCTTCCAGACTAGCGGGAAAGGGAATGAGCAGTTCTTC. Amino acid sequence: CASSFQTSGKGNEQFF. The V gene is TRBV5-1, the J gene TRBJ2-1; 11 bases map to TRBD2. V shed 2 bases, J shed 7 bases, and the junction held 8 bases outside the gene matches. This CDR3 comprises 16 residues. In germline, CDR1 is SGHRS, CDR2 YFSETQ.

The table lists this clonotype with a count of one. The chain recombines TRBV19 with TRBJ2-1; D is perhaps TRBD1 or TRBD2 (5 bases each). Germline CDR1 reads LNHDA; CDR2 reads SQIVND (reference sequence). The CDR3 extends over 16 amino acids. Trimming shortened V by 5 bases and J by 0 bases, and 14 bases separated the two germline ends. CDR3 amino acids: CASSVQWGSSYNEQFF. CDR3 DNA sequence: TGTGCCAGTAGTGTTCAGTGGGGGTCCTCCTACAATGAGCAGTTCTTC.

This clonotype was seen many times. V usage is TRBV13 and J usage is TRBJ2-7; D could derive from TRBD1 or TRBD2 (5 bases each). Trimming took 5 bases from V and 4 from J, leaving 12 bases between them. The length of the CDR3 is 13 residues. Germline-derived CDR1 and CDR2 are PRHDT and FYEKMQ (reference sequence). As DNA, the CDR3 is TGTGCCAGCAGCCCAGTGGGGGATTACGAGCAGTACTTC. It encodes CASSPVGDYEQYF.

This clonotype occurred a few times. The CDR3 sequence: CATRPGGAGYTF. CDR3 bases: TGTGCCACTAGGCCAGGGGGCGCTGGCTACACCTTC. J is TRBJ1-2 and V is TRBV28; 8 nucleotides line up with TRBD1. Germline assignment: CDR1 MDHEN and CDR2 SYDVKM. The CDR3 has 12 residues. V was clipped by 10 bases and J by 7 bases; unmatched bases: 8.

This clonotype was seen more than once but under ten times. This rearrangement joins TRBV15 to TRBJ2-7, with 8 bases identical to TRBD2. The tail of the sequence fits TRBJ2-5 better, so the J call may be wrong. The CDR3 runs 14 residues. CDR1 and CDR2 from the germline V gene are LNHNV and YYDKDF (reference sequence). As DNA, the CDR3 is TGTGCCACCAGCAGAGACCCTAGCGGGGAGACCCAGTACTTC. Protein: CATSRDPSGETQYF.

This clonotype has a handful of counts. This clone may be a read error of a much larger clone one base away. V is TRBV7-2 and J is TRBJ1-2; 12 bases agree with TRBD1. Trimming took 5 bases from V and 4 from J; bases not matched to a gene: 2. Germline V lookup: CDR1 SGHTA, CDR2 FQGNSA. CDR3 length: 14 residues. The CDR3 DNA follows: TGTGCCAGCAGCCCGGGACAGGGGGCCTATGGCTACACCTTC. Translation gives CASSPGQGAYGYTF.

The V gene is TRBV4-3, the J gene TRBJ2-3, with TRBD1 identical over 7 bases. V was clipped by 1 base and J by 4 bases; unmatched bases: 8. The CDR3 extends over 16 amino acids. The germline CDR1 and CDR2 sequences are LGHNA and YSLEER. This chain's CDR3 is CASSQANRGGSDTQYF. In DNA form, the CDR3 reads TGCGCCAGCAGCCAAGCGAACAGGGGTGGCTCAGATACGCAGTATTTT.